This TCR beta chain was documented in a study of T cell changes during pregnancy in multiple sclerosis. Profiling relied on immunoSEQ multiplex PCR, and the TCRdb table lists in-frame clones only, not all of them. This sample has some 110,000 clones, with 80% to 95% found just once. Trimming removed 0 bases at V and 2 bases at J, with 12 bases between. Germline V gene sequence: CDR1 SGHDT, CDR2 YYEEEE. The length of the CDR3 is 16 residues. This clone was seen only once. V is TRBV5-6 and J is TRBJ2-1; tentatively, D is TRBD1 (5 bases). The receptor's source is a female donor with multiple sclerosis, enrolled in a pregnancy study. The sequencing here drew on peripheral blood, taken in the third trimester of pregnancy. CDR3 region: CASSLVYRKAYNEQFF. The CDR3 DNA follows: TGTGCCAGCAGCTTGGTTTACAGGAAAGCCTACAATGAGCAGTTCTTC.